The clone carrying this T cell receptor (beta chain) turned up a few times. The data stem from a study of T cells in Graves' hyperthyroidism and ophthalmopathy. This CDR3 is 15 amino acids long. The trim removed 6 bases at V and 3 bases at J, leaving 5 bases unmatched. Germline values: CDR1 DFQATT, CDR2 SNEGSKA (reference sequence). The source material, RNA transcripts, was used to amplify TCR beta CDR3 regions. The HTBI primer set served for first-round RT-PCR of the TCR CDR3. MiXCR, run by TCRdb on the multiplex PCR reads, gives a single entry per CDR3 protein. The data hold about 690,000 distinct CDR3 sequences, with around 16% observed a single time. These patients, aged 18 to 65, had recently diagnosed hyperthyroidism lasting under 2 months.

Sequenced sample: blood. This receptor was obtained from a man aged 50-59 years with Graves' hyperthyroidism. The J gene is TRBJ2-1, the V gene TRBV20-1; 13 bases fit TRBD2. Here the CDR3 reads CSARLAGGGYNEQFF. For the CDR3, the DNA is TGCAGTGCGAGACTAGCGGGAGGTGGCTACAATGAGCAGTTCTTC.